The following is a TCR beta chain sequence with its context. Its antigen is unknown. The time point: after dendritic cell vaccination, including at tumor progression/relapse. Fresh-frozen tumor tissue and more than two years of survival data were available for all. The record originates from a study of glioma-infiltrating T cells after dendritic cell vaccination. V was pared by 4 bases and J by 6 bases, with 11 bases of the junction left unmatched. Germline values: CDR1 MDHEN, CDR2 SYDVKM. The CDR3 spans 16 residues. Input was around 1.9 ug genomic DNA, or all available if less. TCRdb's copy holds only in-frame clones and misses some; the assay was immunoSEQ multiplex PCR. The sample shows about 76,000 clones, 87% of them seen only once. Regarding the study as a whole: TCR clonality showed no direct relationship with survival.

The V gene is TRBV28, the J gene TRBJ1-2; 10 nucleotides agree with TRBD1. Here the sequenced sample was blood, taken after dendritic cell vaccination. The clonotype was recovered from a human donor with glioblastoma. CDR3 amino acids: CASSSYVDRGLDGYTF. The CDR3 DNA is TGTGCCAGCAGTTCCTACGTAGACAGGGGGCTTGATGGCTACACCTTC.